What follows are 29 T cell receptor beta chains derived from one specimen sequenced in a study of type 1 and type 2 diabetes patients listed by TCRdb under 2016. These reads were obtained on an Illumina MiSeq. Genomic DNA from sorted T cell subsets was used as template for TCRbeta CDR3 amplification. Multiplex PCR with 30 forward and 13 reverse primers amplified the TCRbeta CDR3 region. The raw public reads went through TCRdb reprocessing: fastp at Q25, MiXCR clone calling, in-frame beta chains kept. Rows matching on CDR3 protein sequence are summarized as one entry with the most common DNA and genes. Present in this sample are fewer than 300,000 distinct CDR3 sequences, roughly 50% of which were seen just once. Roughly 13% of the sample is held by the ten biggest clonotypes. Sequencing was performed on peripheral blood mononuclear cells (PBMCs). All receptors come from a man between 18 and 29 years old with type 2 diabetes.

CDR3 region: CASSQGAGPLYEQYF. In DNA, the CDR3 is TGTGCCAGCAGCCAGGGGGCGGGACCCCTCTACGAGCAGTACTTC. The rearrangement joins TRBV7-8 to TRBJ2-7; 8 bases agree with TRBD1. This CDR3 has 15 amino acids. Looked up from germline, CDR1 is SGHVS and CDR2 is FQNEAQ. The junction had 9 bases not matched to a gene; V was cut back by 5 bases and J by 3 bases.

Worth noting for this clonotype: A read error may explain this, as a much larger clone is one base away. V usage is TRBV15 and J usage is TRBJ2-7; no definite D call. The CDR3 extends over 13 amino acids. Germline V gene data show CDR1 as LNHNV and CDR2 as YYDKDF (reference sequence). This CDR3 is CATSSSGPIEQCF. The CDR3, as DNA: TGTGCCACCAGCAGCAGTGGGCCCATCGAGCAGTGCTTC.

The chain couples TRBV15 to TRBJ1-4, with D hard to call. V shed 5 bases and J shed 8 bases, with 9 bases lying between them. Germline lookup yields CDR1 LNHNV and CDR2 YYDKDF (reference sequence). The CDR3 length is 12 residues. In DNA form, the CDR3 reads TGTGCCACCAGCCACGGTGGGGAAAAACTGTTTTTT. Amino acid sequence: CATSHGGEKLFF.

The V gene is TRBV7-9, the J gene TRBJ1-6; D is ambiguous. Germline-derived CDR1 and CDR2 are SEHNR and FQNEAQ (reference sequence). CDR3 length equals 12 residues. V was shortened by 10 bases and J by 8 bases, with 12 bases between the two germline ends. CDR3: CAIGRDDSPLHF. The CDR3 nucleotides read TGTGCCATAGGTCGGGATGATTCACCCCTCCACTTT.

The chain couples TRBV20-1 to TRBJ1-5; a weak D match, TRBD1 (5 bases). Per germline, CDR1 DFQATT and CDR2 SNEGSKA (reference sequence). V was trimmed by 3 bases and J by 1 base, leaving 7 bases between them. The CDR3 length is 13 residues. CDR3 loop: CSASRDSNQPQHF. CDR3 sequence (DNA): TGCAGTGCTAGCAGGGACAGCAATCAGCCCCAGCATTTT.

This chain joins TRBV14 and TRBJ2-6, with 9 bases that match TRBD1. The CDR3 is 20 residues long. CDR1 SGHDN and CDR2 FVKESK come from the germline V gene. With V trimmed by 4 bases and J by 0 bases, 13 bases remained unmatched. CDR3 in DNA: TGTGCCAGCAGCCGAGATAAGGACAGGGGCTCCTTCTCTGGGGCCAACGTCCTGACTTTC. As protein: CASSRDKDRGSFSGANVLTF.

The genes are TRBV6-7 and TRBJ2-2, with 8 bases matching TRBD2. TRBV6-7 has ORF status, its function being uncertain. The CDR3 loop spans 19 amino acids. V was pared by 3 bases and J by 8 bases, with 20 bases of the junction left unmatched. The CDR3 protein is CASSYGGWKERECAGELFF. The CDR3 region has the DNA TGTGCCAGCAGTTATGGCGGGTGGAAGGAGCGGGAGTGTGCGGGGGAGCTGTTTTTT.

The chain uses TRBV7-3 and TRBJ2-1, with 7 bases that match TRBD2. Germline V CDR1 and CDR2: SGHTA, FQGTGA. With 2 bases clipped from V and 2 bases from J, the junction kept 0 bases outside the gene matches. CDR3 length equals 14 residues. The CDR3, as DNA: TGTGCCAGCAGCTTAGCGGGAGCCTACAATGAGCAGTTCTTC. Encoded protein: CASSLAGAYNEQFF.

This chain uses TRBV20-1 with TRBJ1-1; D uncertain. V was shortened by 1 base and J by 3 bases, with 15 bases between the two germline ends. The CDR3 contains 15 residues. From germline, CDR1 is DFQATT and CDR2 SNEGSKA (reference sequence). CDR3 sequence: CSARGGGHRDTEAFF. For the CDR3, the DNA is TGCAGTGCTAGAGGAGGAGGTCACCGGGACACTGAAGCTTTCTTT.

This sequence joins TRBV4-1 and TRBJ1-3; D is unresolved. CDR1 is MGHRA and CDR2 is YSYEKL in the germline V gene. This CDR3 comprises 14 residues. The germline V and J ends were trimmed by 1 base and 9 bases, with 13 bases remaining between them. As DNA, the CDR3 is TGCGCCAGCAGCCAAGTTCCACTCGACGGCACCATATATTTT. Encoded protein: CASSQVPLDGTIYF.

The V call is TRBV11-1, the J call TRBJ2-1; D is uncertain. Germline loops: CDR1 SGHAT, CDR2 FQDESV (reference sequence). V was clipped by 2 bases and J by 9 bases, with 8 bases between them. CDR3 length: 12 amino acids. The CDR3 spells CASSLNSPEQFF. As DNA, the CDR3 is TGTGCCAGCAGCTTAAACAGTCCTGAGCAGTTCTTC.

This clonotype turned up a few times. The chain links TRBV7-2 to TRBJ2-7, with unresolved D. The CDR3 consists of 12 residues. Germline V gene sequence: CDR1 SGHTA, CDR2 FQGNSA. Deletions cut 2 bases from V and 6 bases from J, with 8 bases between. The CDR3 is CASSLRAGEQYF. CDR3 bases: TGTGCCAGCAGCTTAAGGGCCGGCGAGCAGTACTTC.

This clonotype is a singleton in its sample. This may arise from a read error, as a much more abundant clone is one base away. This chain joins TRBV2 and TRBJ2-7, with a weak D call TRBD1 (5 bases). V was cut by 1 base and J by 4 bases, with 14 bases left in between. The CDR3 is made up of 15 amino acids. CDR1 is SNHLY, CDR2 FYNNEI, per germline. CDR3 residues: CASSEDPGSSYEQYF. The DNA for the CDR3 is TGTGCCAGCAGTGAAGATCCAGGGTCCTCATACGAGCAGTACTTC.

CDR3 sequence: CASSLYAWGSGYTF. CDR3 DNA: TGCGCCAGCAGCTTATACGCATGGGGAAGTGGCTACACCTTC. This chain joins TRBV5-1 and TRBJ1-2; no reliable D call. This CDR3 region has 14 residues. V was cut by 2 bases and J by 7 bases, with 15 bases left in between. Germline loops: CDR1 SGHRS, CDR2 YFSETQ.

In nucleotides, the CDR3 is TGCAGTGGGACAGGGGGAATAATCGGTGAGCAGTTCTTC. Its translation is CSGTGGIIGEQFF. The chain recombines TRBV20-1 with TRBJ2-7; 10 nucleotides align to TRBD1. Matching the DNA end better, TRBJ2-1 makes the J call doubtful. CDR1 and CDR2 (germline): DFQATT, SNEGSKA (reference sequence). CDR3 size: 13 residues.

The J gene is TRBJ1-2, the V gene TRBV6-5, with D possibly matching TRBD1 (6 bases). CDR3 size: 14 residues. The germline V gene has CDR1 MNHEY and CDR2 SVGAGI. V was clipped by 5 bases and J by 4 bases, with 14 bases between them. The CDR3 bases are TGTGCCAGCAGTCTATCGCAGGGGCTCTATGGCTACACCTTC. This sequence encodes CASSLSQGLYGYTF.

This clonotype was found a few times. The V call is TRBV20-1, the J call TRBJ2-7; 8 bases are a match to TRBD2. Trimming at V came to 5 bases and at J to 3 bases, leaving 9 bases not matched to a gene. The CDR3 runs 14 residues. From germline, CDR1 is DFQATT and CDR2 SNEGSKA (reference sequence). The CDR3 region is CSAYERLASYEQYF. The CDR3 DNA reads as TGCAGTGCTTATGAACGACTAGCGAGCTACGAGCAGTACTTC.

A single count supports this clonotype. Compared with germline, one end of the junction differs, possibly owing to a read error. The rearrangement uses TRBV25-1 and TRBJ1-1; a possible D gene is TRBD1 (6 bases). The CDR3 is 13 amino acids. Germline CDR1 is MGHDK and CDR2 is SYGVNS. For the CDR3, the DNA is TGTGCCAGCAGTAGGGGGATGAACACTGAAGTTTTCTTT. It specifies CASSRGMNTEVFF.

The rearrangement joins TRBV6-5 to TRBJ1-2; no firm D call. Trimming stripped 2 bases from V and 1 base from J, with 11 bases between. The germline CDR1 and CDR2 sequences are MNHEY and SVGAGI. The CDR3 runs 15 residues. The CDR3 region has the DNA TGTGCCAGCAGTTACGGATTGGGCCTTAACTATGGCTACACCTTC. Translating it yields CASSYGLGLNYGYTF.

This chain connects TRBV30 to TRBJ2-5; the D is unclear. Trimming removed 0 bases at V and 11 bases at J, with 13 bases between. The CDR3 covers 12 residues. The germline gives CDR1 GTSNPN, CDR2 SVGIG (reference sequence). The CDR3, as DNA: TGTGCCTGGAGTGTACCTGGGTTTTCACAGTACTTC. Translating it yields CAWSVPGFSQYF.

The rearrangement links TRBV10-3 to TRBJ2-7; 9 bases map to TRBD1. The CDR3 is 14 amino acids. V gave up 3 bases and J gave up 6 bases; unmatched junction bases: 6. In germline, CDR1 is ENHRY, CDR2 SYGVKD. The CDR3 DNA is TGTGCCATCAGTGAAAGGAGGACAGGGGCCGAGCAGTACTTC. This encodes CAISERRTGAEQYF.

This clonotype was picked up a small number of times. The chain uses TRBV12-3 or TRBV12-4 and TRBJ1-2; D is possibly TRBD1 (5 bases). Trimming shortened V by 5 bases and J by 3 bases, and 10 bases separated the two germline ends. This CDR3 has 13 amino acids. The CDR3: CASSLDSYYGYTF. The DNA of the CDR3 is TGTGCCAGCAGTCTCGACAGCTACTATGGCTACACCTTC.

The CDR3 loop is CASSLQGNADTQYF. DNA for the CDR3: TGTGCCAGCAGTCTACAGGGGAACGCAGATACGCAGTATTTT. The J gene is TRBJ2-3, the V gene TRBV2; TRBD1 matches at 7 bases. The germline CDR1 and CDR2 sequences are SNHLY and FYNNEI. The CDR3 consists of 14 residues. Losses at the gene ends were 5 bases for V and 4 bases for J; bases not matched to a gene: 6. Filled out from reference TRBV2 and TRBJ2-3, the complete variable domain reads EPEVTQTPSHQVTQMGQEVILRCVPISNHLYFYWYRQILGQKVEFLVSFYNNEISEKSEIFDDQFSVERPDGSNFTLKIRSTKLEDSAMYFCASSLQGNADTQYFGPGTRLTVL.

The J gene is TRBJ2-7, the V gene TRBV6-2 or TRBV6-3, with no clear D. The CDR3 loop spans 15 amino acids. V lost 5 bases, J lost 5 bases, and 19 bases lay in between. CDR1 is MNHEY and CDR2 is SVGEGT in the germline V gene. CDR3 DNA sequence: TGTGCCAGCAGTCCAAGGTGGTGGGTTGTGAACGAGCAGTACTTC. Residues: CASSPRWWVVNEQYF.

This clonotype was seen only a few times. A read error may explain this, as a much larger clone is one base away. The rearrangement links TRBV6-6 to TRBJ2-7, with TRBD1 matching 7 bases. V shed 7 bases, J shed 3 bases, and the junction held 3 bases outside the gene matches. Germline CDR1 MNHNY, CDR2 SVGAGI (reference sequence). The CDR3 is made up of 12 amino acids. The CDR3 here is CASNPGGYEQYF. In DNA, the CDR3 is TGTGCCAGCAACCCAGGGGGCTACGAGCAGTACTTC.

V gene TRBV7-6 combines with J gene TRBJ2-1; perhaps TRBD1 as D (6 bases). The CDR3 is made up of 14 amino acids. CDR1 and CDR2 from the germline V gene are SGHVS and FNYEAQ. Between the trimmed V and J ends, which lost 1 base and 9 bases, there was a span of 13 bases. CDR3 DNA sequence: TGTGCCAGCAGCTTAGATTTTCAGGGGAGTGAGCAGTTCTTC. Encoded protein: CASSLDFQGSEQFF.

This rearrangement joins TRBV19 to TRBJ2-5, with 7 bases lining up with TRBD1. The V and J ends lost 6 bases and 1 base, in that order; junction bases with no gene match: 8. Per the germline V gene, CDR1 is LNHDA and CDR2 is SQIVND (reference sequence). This CDR3 comprises 15 residues. The chain's CDR3 is CASSKGQRFQETQYF. Written as DNA, the CDR3 is TGTGCCAGTAGCAAGGGACAGAGGTTCCAAGAGACCCAGTACTTC.

The chain couples TRBV27 to TRBJ1-6; 9 nucleotides align to TRBD1. Trimming removed 8 bases from V and 9 bases from J; junction bases left unmatched: 8. The CDR3 is 14 amino acids. Germline V gene data show CDR1 as MNHEY and CDR2 as SMNVEV (reference sequence). CDR3 amino acids: CASSEGQGFSPLHF. CDR3 sequence (DNA): TGTGCCAGCTCCGAGGGACAGGGATTTTCACCCCTCCACTTT.

This rearrangement joins TRBV20-1 to TRBJ2-7, with D unresolved. This CDR3 is built from 11 residues. Germline values: CDR1 DFQATT, CDR2 SNEGSKA (reference sequence). V dropped 5 bases and J dropped 0 bases, with 5 bases sitting between them. The CDR3 loop reads CSADRSYEQYF. CDR3 sequence (DNA): TGCAGTGCTGACCGCTCCTACGAGCAGTACTTC.